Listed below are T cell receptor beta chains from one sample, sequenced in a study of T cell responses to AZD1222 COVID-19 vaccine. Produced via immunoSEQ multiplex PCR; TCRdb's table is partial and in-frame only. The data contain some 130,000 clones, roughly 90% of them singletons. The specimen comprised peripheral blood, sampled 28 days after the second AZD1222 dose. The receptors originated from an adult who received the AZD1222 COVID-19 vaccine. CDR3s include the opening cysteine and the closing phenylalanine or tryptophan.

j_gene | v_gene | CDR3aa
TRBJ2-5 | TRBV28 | CASSTQRDKETQYF
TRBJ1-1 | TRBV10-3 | CAISESRTPTEAFF
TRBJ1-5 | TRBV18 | CASSPHPTGVQPQHF
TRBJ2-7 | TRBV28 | CASTQDSGLEQYF
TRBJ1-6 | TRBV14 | CASSQERGYSPLHF
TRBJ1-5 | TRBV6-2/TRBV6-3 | CASSWPGGSNQPQHF
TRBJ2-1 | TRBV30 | CAAAGAANEQFF
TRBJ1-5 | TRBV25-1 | CASSKGQGTNQPQHF
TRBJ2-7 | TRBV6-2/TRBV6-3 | CASSYPRDSGLPYEQYF
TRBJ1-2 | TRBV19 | CASSIDRGSYGYTF
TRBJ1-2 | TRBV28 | CASSSGQGALSYGYTF
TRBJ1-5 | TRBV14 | CASSQDGRGVSNQPQHF
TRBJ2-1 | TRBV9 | CASSLSGTGLYEQFF
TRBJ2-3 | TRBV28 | CASSSLSQGDTQYF
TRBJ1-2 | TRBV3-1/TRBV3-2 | CASSQDSGGRYGYTF
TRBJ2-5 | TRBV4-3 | CASSQVGGPQETQYF
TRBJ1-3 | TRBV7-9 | CASSRTGSGNTIYF
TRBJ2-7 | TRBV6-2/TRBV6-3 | CASSLGKRGNHEQYF
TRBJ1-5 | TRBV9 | CASSVGQGLNQPQHF
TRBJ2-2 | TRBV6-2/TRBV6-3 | CASSTDREGAGELFF
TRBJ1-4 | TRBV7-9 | CASSSGPYNEKLFF
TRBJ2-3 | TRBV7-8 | CASSFSLAGGSTDTQYF
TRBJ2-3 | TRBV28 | CASSRGGTDTQYF
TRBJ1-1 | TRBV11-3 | CASSLGGDRNTEAFF
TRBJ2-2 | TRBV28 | CASILELGLAGGSSVGELFF
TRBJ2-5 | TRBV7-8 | CASSLTREGVRETQYF
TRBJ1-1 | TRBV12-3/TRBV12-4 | CASSPQQGAAAFF
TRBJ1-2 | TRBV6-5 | CASRDRGYGYTF
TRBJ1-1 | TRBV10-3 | CAISIGGENTEAFF
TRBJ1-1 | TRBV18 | CASSPPTGGAFF
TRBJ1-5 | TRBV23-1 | CASSQGSNQPQHF
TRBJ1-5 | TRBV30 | CAWSSSRGRGWQPQHF
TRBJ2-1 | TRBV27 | CASSLPGLAEGRLNNEQFF
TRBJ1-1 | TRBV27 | CASSLTGGSTEAFF
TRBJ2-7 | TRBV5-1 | CASSLISGDPYEQYF
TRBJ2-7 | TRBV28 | CAVWDRGSKAGYEQYF
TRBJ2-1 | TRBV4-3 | CASSRYNRAGNEQFF
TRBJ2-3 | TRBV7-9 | CASSFSVRRTDTQYF
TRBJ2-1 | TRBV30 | CAWRSVQASSYNEQFF
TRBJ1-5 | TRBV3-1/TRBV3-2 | CASSQGQQRPQHF
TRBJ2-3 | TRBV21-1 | CASSKARCKRESTDTQYF
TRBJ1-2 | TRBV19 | CASSIGQGVYGYTF
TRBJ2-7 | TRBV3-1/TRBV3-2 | CASSQDRYEQYF
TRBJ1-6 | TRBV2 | CASSERDSSYNSPLHF
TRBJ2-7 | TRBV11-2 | CASSRTSGYEQYF
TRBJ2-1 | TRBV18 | CASSPGSSYNEQFF
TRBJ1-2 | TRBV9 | CASSSSPTRRLNYGYTF
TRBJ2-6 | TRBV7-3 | CASSTTGAGANVLTF
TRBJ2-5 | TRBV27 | CASSFQETQYF
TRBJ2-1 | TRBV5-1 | CASSRDREQFF
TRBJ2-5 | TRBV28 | CASSQAQETQYF
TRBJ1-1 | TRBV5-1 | CASRDREAEAFF
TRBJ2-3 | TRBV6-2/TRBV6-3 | CASSYSIREGRSDTQYF
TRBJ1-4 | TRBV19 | CASRDAEKLFF
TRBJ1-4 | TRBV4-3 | CASSRGVSANEKLFF